These 10 T cell receptor beta chains were all obtained from the same sample, sequenced in a study of beta chain features in type 1 diabetes. General study results and limits: There was a moderate but significant shortening of TCRB CDR3s in all four CD4+ subsets of Type 1 diabetes patients.

The antigens these receptors bind are not known. Sequenced material consisted of expressed TCRB transcripts (all of the isolated RNA was reverse transcribed). Sequencing used immunoSEQ multiplex PCR; TCRdb keeps in-frame clones, though not all of them. The data contain 50,000 to 55,000 clones, about 60% of them singletons. Sequencing input: stem cell memory CD4+ T cells from blood. The receptors derive from a woman aged 25-40 years with type 1 diabetes.

V is TRBV2 and J is TRBJ2-6; possible D gene TRBD1, 6 bases. V was shortened by 6 bases and J by 4 bases, with 10 bases between the two germline ends. Germline CDR1 and CDR2: SNHLY and FYNNEI. The CDR3 sequence is 14 residues long. Written as DNA, the CDR3 is TGTGCCAGCAGCGACAGGACGGGGGCCAACGTCCTGACTTTC. Translated: CASSDRTGANVLTF.

The chain is built from TRBV30 and TRBJ2-3, with D tentatively TRBD2 (6 bases). The V gene lost 2 bases and the J gene lost 0 bases, with 18 bases spanning the gap. This CDR3 is 17 amino acids long. Germline CDR1 reads GTSNPN; CDR2 reads SVGIG (reference sequence). As DNA, the CDR3 is TGTGCCTGGAGTCCCCCCCCATACAGCGGGAGCACAGATACGCAGTATTTT. Its protein product is CAWSPPPYSGSTDTQYF.

This clone showed up just once. The chain is built from TRBV5-4 and TRBJ2-7, with D possibly matching TRBD1 (6 bases). Germline V gives CDR1 SGHNT, CDR2 YYREEE (reference sequence). The CDR3 covers 14 residues. Trimming pared 5 bases from V and 6 bases from J, leaving 18 bases between. CDR3 nucleotide sequence: TGTGCCAGCAGAGGGACACCGGGACCCCTCGAGCAGTACTTC. It specifies CASRGTPGPLEQYF.

The chain uses TRBV7-8 and TRBJ2-5, with 12 bases fitting TRBD1. J gave up 5 bases and V 4 bases, and 8 bases lay outside the gene matches. This CDR3 region has 16 residues. CDR1 SGHVS and CDR2 FQNEAQ come from the germline V gene. The CDR3 protein is CASSSGQGAREETQYF. CDR3 DNA: TGTGCCAGCAGCTCGGGACAGGGGGCGCGTGAGGAGACCCAGTACTTC.

The CDR3 bases are TGTGCCTGGAGTGTCCAGACGGGGAGCACTGAAGCTTTCTTT. Translated, it gives CAWSVQTGSTEAFF. The rearrangement links TRBV30 to TRBJ1-1; D remains ambiguous. The length of the CDR3 is 14 residues. V lost 0 bases, J lost 4 bases, and 12 bases lay in between. CDR1 and CDR2 from the germline V gene are GTSNPN and SVGIG (reference sequence).

The chain combines TRBV28 with TRBJ2-7, with TRBD1 identical over 8 bases. The CDR3 is 15 amino acids. The J segment lost 4 bases and the V segment lost 9 bases, leaving 14 bases of the junction unmatched. Per the germline V gene, CDR1 is MDHEN and CDR2 is SYDVKM. The CDR3 here is CASKRSTGQDYEQYF. The CDR3 region has the DNA TGTGCCAGTAAAAGATCCACGGGACAGGATTACGAGCAGTACTTC.

The chain employs TRBV28 and TRBJ1-3; D is perhaps TRBD1 (6 bases). Germline assignment: CDR1 MDHEN and CDR2 SYDVKM. The V end was cut by 3 bases, the J end by 0 bases, with 15 bases between. CDR3 length: 17 residues. In nucleotides, the CDR3 is TGTGCCAGCAGTTTGGGGAACAGGGCTCTCTCTGGAAACACCATATATTTT. This codes for CASSLGNRALSGNTIYF. Variable domain in full (rest from reference TRBV28 and TRBJ1-3): DVKVTQSSRYLVKRTGEKVFLECVQDMDHENMFWYRQDPGLGLRLIYFSYDVKMKEKGDIPEGYSVSREKKERFSLILESASTNQTSMYLCASSLGNRALSGNTIYFGEGSWLTVV.

The V and J genes are TRBV9 and TRBJ1-2, with 7 positions matching TRBD1. The CDR3 loop spans 14 amino acids. V gave up 4 bases and J gave up 5 bases; unmatched junction bases: 8. The germline CDR1 and CDR2 sequences are SGDLS and YYNGEE. DNA for the CDR3: TGTGCCAGCAGCCAACTGGGACAGCTATATGGCTACACCTTC. Residues: CASSQLGQLYGYTF.

The chain joins TRBV5-1 to TRBJ2-7; 7 bases align to TRBD2. CDR1 is SGHRS and CDR2 is YFSETQ in the germline V gene. V lost 4 bases and J lost 6; bases outside the gene matches: 13. The CDR3 is made up of 15 amino acids. The CDR3 sequence is CASSTQTSPGGEQYF. The CDR3 DNA follows: TGCGCCAGCAGCACCCAGACTAGCCCGGGTGGCGAGCAGTACTTC.

The chain combines TRBV4-1 with TRBJ2-1; 10 bases are shared with TRBD2. Trimming at V came to 2 bases and at J to 4 bases, leaving 2 bases not matched to a gene. The germline CDR1 and CDR2 sequences are MGHRA and YSYEKL. CDR3 length: 15 amino acids. This CDR3 is CASSQPTSGYNEQFF. CDR3 coding DNA: TGCGCCAGCAGCCAACCGACTAGCGGGTACAATGAGCAGTTCTTC.